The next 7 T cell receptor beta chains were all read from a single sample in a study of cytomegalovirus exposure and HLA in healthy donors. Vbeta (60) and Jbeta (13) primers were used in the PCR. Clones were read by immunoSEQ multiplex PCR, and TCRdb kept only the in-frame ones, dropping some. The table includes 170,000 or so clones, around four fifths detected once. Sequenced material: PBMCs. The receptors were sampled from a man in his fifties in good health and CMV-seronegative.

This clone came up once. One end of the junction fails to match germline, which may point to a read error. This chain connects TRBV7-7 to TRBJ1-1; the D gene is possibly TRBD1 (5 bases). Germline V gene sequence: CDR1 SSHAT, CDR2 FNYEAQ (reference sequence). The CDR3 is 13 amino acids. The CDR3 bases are TGTGCTAGCAGCGCGGGGGGGGTCACTGAAGCTTTCTTT. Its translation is CASSAGGVTEAFF.

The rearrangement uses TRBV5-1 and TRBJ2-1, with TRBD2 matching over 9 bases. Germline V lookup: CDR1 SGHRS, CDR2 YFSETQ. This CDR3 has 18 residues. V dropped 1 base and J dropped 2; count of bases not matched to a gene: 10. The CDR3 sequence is CASSLFYFERGAYNEQFF. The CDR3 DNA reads TGCGCCAGCAGCTTGTTCTACTTTGAGCGGGGGGCCTACAATGAGCAGTTCTTC.

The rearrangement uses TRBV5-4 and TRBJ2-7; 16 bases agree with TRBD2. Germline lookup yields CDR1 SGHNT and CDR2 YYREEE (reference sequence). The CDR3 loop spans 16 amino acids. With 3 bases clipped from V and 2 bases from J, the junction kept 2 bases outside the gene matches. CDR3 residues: CASSSGLAGGAYEQYF. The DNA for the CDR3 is TGTGCCAGCAGCTCGGGACTAGCGGGAGGGGCCTACGAGCAGTACTTC.

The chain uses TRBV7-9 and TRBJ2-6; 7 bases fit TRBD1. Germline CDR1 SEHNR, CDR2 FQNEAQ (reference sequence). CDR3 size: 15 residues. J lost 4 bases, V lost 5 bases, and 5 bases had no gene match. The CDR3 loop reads CASSPTGSGANVLTF. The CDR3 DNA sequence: TGTGCCAGCAGCCCGACAGGGTCCGGGGCCAACGTCCTGACTTTC.

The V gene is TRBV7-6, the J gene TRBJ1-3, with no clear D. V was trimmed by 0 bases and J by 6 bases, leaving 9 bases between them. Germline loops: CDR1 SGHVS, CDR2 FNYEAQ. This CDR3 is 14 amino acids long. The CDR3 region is CASSLASGKNTIYF. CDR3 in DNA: TGTGCCAGCAGCTTAGCATCCGGGAAAAACACCATATATTTT. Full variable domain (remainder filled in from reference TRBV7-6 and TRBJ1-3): GAGVSQSPRYKVTKRGQDVALRCDPISGHVSLYWYRQALGQGPEFLTYFNYEAQQDKSGLPNDRFSAERPEGSISTLTIQRTEQRDSAMYRCASSLASGKNTIYFGEGSWLTVV.

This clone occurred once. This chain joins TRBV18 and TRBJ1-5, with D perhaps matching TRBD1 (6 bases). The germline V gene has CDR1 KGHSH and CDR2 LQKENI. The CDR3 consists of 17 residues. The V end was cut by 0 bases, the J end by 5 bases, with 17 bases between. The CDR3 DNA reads TGTGCCAGCTCACCACCATCTTTAAGGGGGTCAGATCAGCCCCAGCATTTT. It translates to CASSPPSLRGSDQPQHF.

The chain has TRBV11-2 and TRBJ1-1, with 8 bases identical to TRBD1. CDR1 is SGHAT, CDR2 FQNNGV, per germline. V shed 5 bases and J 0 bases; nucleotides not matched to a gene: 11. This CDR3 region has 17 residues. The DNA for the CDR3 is TGTGCCAGCAGCACGCGACAGGGGTTAACCCTGAACACTGAAGCTTTCTTT. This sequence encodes CASSTRQGLTLNTEAFF. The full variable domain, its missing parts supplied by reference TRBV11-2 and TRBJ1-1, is EAGVAQSPRYKIIEKRQSVAFWCNPISGHATLYWYQQILGQGPKLLIQFQNNGVVDDSQLPKDRFSAERLKGVDSTLKIQPAKLEDSAVYLCASSTRQGLTLNTEAFFGQGTRLTVV.